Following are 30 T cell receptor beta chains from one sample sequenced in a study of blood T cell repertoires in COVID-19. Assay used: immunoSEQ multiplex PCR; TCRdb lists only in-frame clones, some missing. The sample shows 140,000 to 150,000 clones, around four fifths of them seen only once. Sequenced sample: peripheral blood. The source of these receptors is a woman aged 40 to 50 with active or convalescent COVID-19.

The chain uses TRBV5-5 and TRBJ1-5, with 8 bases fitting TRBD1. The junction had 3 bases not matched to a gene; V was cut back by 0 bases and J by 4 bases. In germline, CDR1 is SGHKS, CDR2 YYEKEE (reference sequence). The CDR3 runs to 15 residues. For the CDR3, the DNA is TGTGCCAGCAGCTTGGGGACAGGGACTAATCAGCCCCAGCATTTT. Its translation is CASSLGTGTNQPQHF.

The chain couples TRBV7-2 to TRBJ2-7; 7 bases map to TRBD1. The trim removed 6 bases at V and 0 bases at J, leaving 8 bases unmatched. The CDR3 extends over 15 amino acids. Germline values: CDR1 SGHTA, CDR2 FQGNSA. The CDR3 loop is CASRQPGTASYEQYF. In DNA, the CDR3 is TGTGCCAGCAGACAACCCGGGACAGCCTCCTACGAGCAGTACTTC. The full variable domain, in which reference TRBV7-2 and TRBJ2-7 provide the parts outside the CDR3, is GAGVSQSPSNKVTEKGKDVELRCDPISGHTALYWYRQSLGQGLEFLIYFQGNSAPDKSGLPSDRFSAERTGGSVSTLTIQRTQQEDSAVYLCASRQPGTASYEQYFGPGTRLTVT.

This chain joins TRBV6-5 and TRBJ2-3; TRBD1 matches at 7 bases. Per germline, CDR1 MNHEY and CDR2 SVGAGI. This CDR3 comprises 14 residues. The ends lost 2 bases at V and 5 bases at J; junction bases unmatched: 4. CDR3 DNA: TGTGCCAGCAGTTACGAAGGGACAGAAGATACGCAGTATTTT. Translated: CASSYEGTEDTQYF.

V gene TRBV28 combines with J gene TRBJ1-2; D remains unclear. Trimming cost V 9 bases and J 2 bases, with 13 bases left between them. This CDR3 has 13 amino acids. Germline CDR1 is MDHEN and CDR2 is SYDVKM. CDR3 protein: CASGRNSNYGYTF. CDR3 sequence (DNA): TGTGCCAGTGGGAGGAATTCCAACTATGGCTACACCTTC.

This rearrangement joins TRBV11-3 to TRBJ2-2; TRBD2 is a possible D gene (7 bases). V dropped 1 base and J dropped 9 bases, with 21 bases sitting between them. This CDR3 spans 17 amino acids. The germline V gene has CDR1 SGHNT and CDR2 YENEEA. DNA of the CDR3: TGTGCCAGCAGCTTAGCGGCTAGCGGAGGGGGTGAGCGGGAGCTGTTTTTT. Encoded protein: CASSLAASGGGERELFF.

The CDR3 nucleotides read TGTGCCAGCAGCCGACCGTCCAGCGGGGGTGGGTTGGATACGCAGTATTTT. Translation: CASSRPSSGGGLDTQYF. V usage is TRBV3-1 (or the pseudogene TRBV3-2) and J usage is TRBJ2-3; 8 bases line up with TRBD2. This CDR3 comprises 17 residues. The trim removed 4 bases at V and 6 bases at J, leaving 15 bases unmatched. The germline gives CDR1 LGHDT, CDR2 YNNKEL (reference sequence).

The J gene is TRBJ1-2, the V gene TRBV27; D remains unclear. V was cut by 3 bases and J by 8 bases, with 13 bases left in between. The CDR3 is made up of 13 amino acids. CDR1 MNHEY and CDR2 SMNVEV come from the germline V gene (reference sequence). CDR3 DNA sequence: TGTGCCAGCAGTTTCGAGGGCTTGGGGGGCTACACCTTC. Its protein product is CASSFEGLGGYTF.

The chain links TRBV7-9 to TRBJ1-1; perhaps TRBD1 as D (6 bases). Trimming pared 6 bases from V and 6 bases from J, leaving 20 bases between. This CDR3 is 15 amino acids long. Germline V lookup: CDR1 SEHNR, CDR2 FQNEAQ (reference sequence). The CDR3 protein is CASRYSGVMDSEAFF. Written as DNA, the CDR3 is TGTGCCAGCAGATATTCAGGGGTTATGGACTCTGAAGCTTTCTTT.

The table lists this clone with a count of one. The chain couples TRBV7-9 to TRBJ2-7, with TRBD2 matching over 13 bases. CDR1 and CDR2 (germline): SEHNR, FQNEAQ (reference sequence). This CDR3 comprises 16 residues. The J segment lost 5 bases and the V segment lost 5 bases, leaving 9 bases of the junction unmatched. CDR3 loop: CASSLGRGLAGNEQYF. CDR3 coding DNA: TGTGCCAGCAGCCTAGGTAGGGGACTAGCGGGAAACGAGCAGTACTTC. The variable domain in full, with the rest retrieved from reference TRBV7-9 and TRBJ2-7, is DTGVSQNPRHKITKRGQNVTFRCDPISEHNRLYWYRQTLGQGPEFLTYFQNEAQLEKSRLLSDRFSAERPKGSFSTLEIQRTEQGDSAMYLCASSLGRGLAGNEQYFGPGTRLTVT.

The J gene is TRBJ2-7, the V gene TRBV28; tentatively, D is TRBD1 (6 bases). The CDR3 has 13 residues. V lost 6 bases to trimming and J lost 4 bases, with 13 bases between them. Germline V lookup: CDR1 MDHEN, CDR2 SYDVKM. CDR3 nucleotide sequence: TGTGCCAGCAGGCAGAACAGGGCGTACGAGCAGTACTTC. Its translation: CASRQNRAYEQYF.

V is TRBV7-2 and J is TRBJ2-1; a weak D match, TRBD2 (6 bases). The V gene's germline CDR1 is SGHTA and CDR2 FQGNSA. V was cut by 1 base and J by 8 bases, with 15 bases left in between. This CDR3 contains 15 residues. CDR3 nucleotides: TGTGCCAGCAGCTTAGTGGGGGGTTCTGAGGATGAGCAGTTCTTC. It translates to CASSLVGGSEDEQFF.

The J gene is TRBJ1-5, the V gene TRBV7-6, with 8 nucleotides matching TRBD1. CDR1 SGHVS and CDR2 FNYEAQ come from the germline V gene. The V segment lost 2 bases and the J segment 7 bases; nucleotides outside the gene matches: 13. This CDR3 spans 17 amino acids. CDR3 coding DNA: TGTGCCAGCAGCTTATATTACTTATCGGCAGGGGGCCAGCCCCAGCATTTT. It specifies CASSLYYLSAGGQPQHF.

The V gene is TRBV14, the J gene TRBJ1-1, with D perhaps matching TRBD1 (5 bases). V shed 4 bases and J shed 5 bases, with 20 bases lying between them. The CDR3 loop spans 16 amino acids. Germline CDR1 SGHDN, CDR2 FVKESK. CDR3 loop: CASSPTRAGPRTEAFF. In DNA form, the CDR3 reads TGTGCCAGCAGCCCTACCCGGGCAGGGCCGCGGACTGAAGCTTTCTTT. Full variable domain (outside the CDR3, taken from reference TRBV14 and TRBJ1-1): EAGVTQFPSHSVIEKGQTVTLRCDPISGHDNLYWYRRVMGKEIKFLLHFVKESKQDESGMPNNRFLAERTGGTYSTLKVQPAELEDSGVYFCASSPTRAGPRTEAFFGQGTRLTVV.

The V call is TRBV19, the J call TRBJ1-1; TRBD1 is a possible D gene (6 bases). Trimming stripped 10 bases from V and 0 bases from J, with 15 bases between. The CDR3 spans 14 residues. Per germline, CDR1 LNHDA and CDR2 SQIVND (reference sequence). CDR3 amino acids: CATKRGAMNTEAFF. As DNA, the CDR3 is TGTGCCACCAAACGGGGGGCCATGAACACTGAAGCTTTCTTT.

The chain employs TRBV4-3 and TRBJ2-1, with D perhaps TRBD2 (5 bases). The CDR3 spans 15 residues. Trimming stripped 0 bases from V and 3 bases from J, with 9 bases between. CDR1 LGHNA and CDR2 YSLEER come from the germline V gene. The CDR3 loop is CASSQEAVLYNEQFF. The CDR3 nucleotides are TGCGCCAGCAGCCAAGAAGCGGTTCTCTACAATGAGCAGTTCTTC.

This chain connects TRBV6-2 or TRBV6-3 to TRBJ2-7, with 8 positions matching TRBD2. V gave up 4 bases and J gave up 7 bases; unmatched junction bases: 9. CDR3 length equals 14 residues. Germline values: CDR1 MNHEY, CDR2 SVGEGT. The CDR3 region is CASSLTAGVREQYF. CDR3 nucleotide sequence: TGTGCCAGCAGTTTAACAGCGGGAGTACGAGAGCAGTACTTC.

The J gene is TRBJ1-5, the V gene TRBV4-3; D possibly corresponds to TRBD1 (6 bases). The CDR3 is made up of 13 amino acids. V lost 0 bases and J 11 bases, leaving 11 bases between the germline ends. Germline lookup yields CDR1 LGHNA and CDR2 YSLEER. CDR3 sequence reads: CASSQDWKGAQHF. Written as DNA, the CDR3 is TGCGCCAGCAGCCAAGACTGGAAGGGGGCCCAGCATTTT.

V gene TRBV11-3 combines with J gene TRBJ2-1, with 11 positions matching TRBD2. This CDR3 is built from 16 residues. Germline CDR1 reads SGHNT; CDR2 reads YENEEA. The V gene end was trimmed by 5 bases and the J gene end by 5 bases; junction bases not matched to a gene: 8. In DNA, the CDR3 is TGTGCCAGCAGCCCCCCGGGACTAGCGGCGGACAATGAGCAGTTCTTC. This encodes CASSPPGLAADNEQFF.

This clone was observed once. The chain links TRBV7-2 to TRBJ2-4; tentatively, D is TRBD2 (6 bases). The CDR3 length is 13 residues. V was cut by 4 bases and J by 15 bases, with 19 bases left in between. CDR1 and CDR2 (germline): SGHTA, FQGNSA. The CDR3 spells CASSSPGPGLGYF. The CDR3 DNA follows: TGTGCCAGCAGCTCTCCCGGACCGGGACTGGGGTACTTC.

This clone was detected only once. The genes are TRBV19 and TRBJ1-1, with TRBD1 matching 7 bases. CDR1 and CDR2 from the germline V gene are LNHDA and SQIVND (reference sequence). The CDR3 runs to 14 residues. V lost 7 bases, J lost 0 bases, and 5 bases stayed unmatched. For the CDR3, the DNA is TGTGCCAGTACCAGGGACAGATTGAACACTGAAGCTTTCTTT. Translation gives CASTRDRLNTEAFF.

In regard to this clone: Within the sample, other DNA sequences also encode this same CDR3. CDR3 nucleotides: TGTGCCACCAGCAGAGCTTGGGGGGGGCGGGGCTACGAGCAGTACTTC. Protein sequence: CATSRAWGGRGYEQYF. V gene TRBV15 combines with J gene TRBJ2-7, with D tentatively TRBD2 (7 bases). CDR3 size: 16 residues. Trimming left V 1 base short and J 3 bases short, with 16 bases between. In germline, CDR1 is LNHNV, CDR2 YYDKDF (reference sequence).

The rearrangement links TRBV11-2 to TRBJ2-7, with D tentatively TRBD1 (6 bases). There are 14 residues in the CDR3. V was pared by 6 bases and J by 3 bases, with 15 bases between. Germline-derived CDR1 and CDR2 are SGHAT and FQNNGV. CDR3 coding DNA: TGTGCCAGCAGTCCCCGGACAGCCAACTACGAGCAGTACTTC. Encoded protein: CASSPRTANYEQYF.

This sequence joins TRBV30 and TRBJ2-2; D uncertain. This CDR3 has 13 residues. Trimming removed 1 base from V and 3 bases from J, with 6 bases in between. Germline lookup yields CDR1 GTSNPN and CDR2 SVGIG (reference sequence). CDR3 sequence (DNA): TGTGCCTGGAGTGCTCTCTACACCGGGGAGCTGTTTTTT. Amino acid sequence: CAWSALYTGELFF. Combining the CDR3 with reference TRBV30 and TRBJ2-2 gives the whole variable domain SQTIHQWPATLVQPVGSPLSLECTVEGTSNPNLYWYRQAAGRGLQLLFYSVGIGQISSEVPQNLSASRPQDRQFILSSKKLLLSDSGFYLCAWSALYTGELFFGEGSRLTVL.

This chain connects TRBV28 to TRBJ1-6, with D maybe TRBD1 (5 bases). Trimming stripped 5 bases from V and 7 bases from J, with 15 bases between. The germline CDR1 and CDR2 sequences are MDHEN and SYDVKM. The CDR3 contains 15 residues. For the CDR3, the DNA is TGTGCCAGCAGTAAGGTTCAGGGAGGCAATTCACCCCTCCACTTT. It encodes CASSKVQGGNSPLHF. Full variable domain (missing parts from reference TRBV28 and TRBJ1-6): DVKVTQSSRYLVKRTGEKVFLECVQDMDHENMFWYRQDPGLGLRLIYFSYDVKMKEKGDIPEGYSVSREKKERFSLILESASTNQTSMYLCASSKVQGGNSPLHFGNGTRLTVT.

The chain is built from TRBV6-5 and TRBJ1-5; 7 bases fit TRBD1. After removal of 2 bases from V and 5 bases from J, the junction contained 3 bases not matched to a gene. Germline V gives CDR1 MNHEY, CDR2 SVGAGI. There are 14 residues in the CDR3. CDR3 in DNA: TGTGCCAGCAGTTACGAGGGGGCCTATCAGCCCCAGCATTTT. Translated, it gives CASSYEGAYQPQHF.

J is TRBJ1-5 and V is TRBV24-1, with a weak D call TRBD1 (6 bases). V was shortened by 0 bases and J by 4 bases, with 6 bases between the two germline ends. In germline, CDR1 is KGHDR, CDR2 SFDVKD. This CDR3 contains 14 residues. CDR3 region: CATSDLQGNQPQHF. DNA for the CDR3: TGTGCCACCAGTGATTTGCAGGGGAATCAGCCCCAGCATTTT.

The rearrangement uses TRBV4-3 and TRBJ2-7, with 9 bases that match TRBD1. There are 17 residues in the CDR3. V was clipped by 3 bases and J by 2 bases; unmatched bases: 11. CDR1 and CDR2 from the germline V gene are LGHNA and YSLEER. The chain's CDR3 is CASSQGASGQGAYEQYF. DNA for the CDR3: TGCGCCAGCAGCCAGGGCGCTTCGGGACAGGGAGCCTACGAGCAGTACTTC.

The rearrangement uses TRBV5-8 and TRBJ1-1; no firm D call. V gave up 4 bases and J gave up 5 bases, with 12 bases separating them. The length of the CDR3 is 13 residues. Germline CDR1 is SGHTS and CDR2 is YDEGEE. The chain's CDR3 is CASSLSSRTEAFF. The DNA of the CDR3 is TGTGCCAGCAGCCTTTCCTCCCGGACTGAAGCTTTCTTT.

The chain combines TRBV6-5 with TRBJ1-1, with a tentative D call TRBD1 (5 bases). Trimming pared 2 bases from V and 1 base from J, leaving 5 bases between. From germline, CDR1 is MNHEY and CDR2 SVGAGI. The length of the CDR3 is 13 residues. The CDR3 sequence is CASSYGQNTEAFF. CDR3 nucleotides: TGTGCCAGCAGTTACGGACAGAACACTGAAGCTTTCTTT.

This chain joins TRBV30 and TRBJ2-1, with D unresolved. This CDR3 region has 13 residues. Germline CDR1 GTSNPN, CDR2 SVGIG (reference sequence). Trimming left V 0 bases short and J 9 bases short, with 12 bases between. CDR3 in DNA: TGTGCCTGGAGTGTACTGTTCCCGGGTGAGCAGTTCTTC. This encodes CAWSVLFPGEQFF.